The present T cell receptor beta chain was sequenced within a study of shared clonotypes between healthy human individuals. The authors split each subset's genomic DNA evenly across several immunoSEQ plates. Sequenced by immunoSEQ multiplex PCR; TCRdb stores in-frame clones only, minus some. This table holds about 980,000 clones, 76% found once. Study outcomes and limitations: Generation of non-shared clonotypes was less probable than generation of clonotypes shared by all four donors. Around 5% of naive CD4 clonotypes were shared across a few donors.

On this clone: What it recognizes is unknown.

The CD4+ fraction was divided into a CD45RA+ naive subset and a CD45RA-negative memory subset. The germline V and J ends were trimmed by 5 bases and 3 bases, with 16 bases remaining between them. The CDR3 consists of 15 residues. CDR1 and CDR2 from the germline V gene are SGHVS and FQNEAQ. The rearrangement links TRBV7-8 to TRBJ1-1; no firm D call. The sequenced sample consisted of memory CD4+ T cells sorted from blood. Subset reported: CD45RA-negative fraction. The receptor was derived from a man aged 18-30 years in good health. The DNA of the CDR3 is TGTGCCAGCAGCCCCTCCGGGCCCGGGGACACTGAAGCTTTCTTT. Protein sequence: CASSPSGPGDTEAFF.